A selection of T cell receptor beta chains follows, all from one sample in a study of cytomegalovirus exposure and HLA in healthy donors. Using immunoSEQ multiplex PCR, the repertoire was profiled, and TCRdb retains in-frame clones only, with some absent. Of some 150,000 clones listed, 75% to 85% were seen once; the top ten hold 5.6%. Sequencing was done on a sample of PBMCs. These receptors originate from a woman aged 40 to 55 in good health and CMV-seropositive. The CDR3 runs from the conserved cysteine through the conserved F or W.

>TRBV6-1
CASRRTGGAYNEQFF
>TRBV6-1
CASSEGTRNTGELFF
>TRBV28
CASSRAGTGVNYGYTF
>TRBV9
CASSVVSGISNTGELFF
>TRBV29-1
CSVAPSGSYEQYF
>TRBV4-1
CASSQVQENTEAFF
>TRBV12-5
CASAPIAGRRLAGTGELFF
>TRBV19
CASSIGTSYNEQFF
>TRBV5-1
CASSLVAGEGWAQYF
>TRBV7-7
CASSQGQGNTDTQYF
>TRBV6-1
CASSETGGPGNTIYF
>TRBV19
CASSIPDPGEKLFF
>TRBV21-1
CASSKGKFKGQGAGNNQPQHF
>TRBV5-1
CASSLLGGTEAFF
>TRBV30
CASSDGGAGANVLTF
>TRBV12-5
CASGQGQPYQETQYF
>TRBV7-7
CASSLRRGDTQYF
>TRBV5-6
CASSLFSRDRVLGQPQHF
>TRBV11-2
CASSLRGSGYTGELFF
>TRBV5-4
CASSSSDAGREAGGTYEQYF
>TRBV4-2
CASSPRGSYEQYF
>TRBV19
CASSSNDRRNTEAFF
>TRBV18
CASSPRQLAGENEQFF
>TRBV11-2
CASSLGLRNEKLFF
>TRBV19
CASSIRGTGGQPQHF
>TRBV5-1
CASSLGAATSVNEQFF
>TRBV7-2
CASSLRQMNTEAFF
>TRBV15
CATSRIGLEGNTIYF
>TRBV18
CASSPIFSSLTTPTNEKLFF
>TRBV9
CASRAGNPNTGELFF
>TRBV29-1
CSVPSVPTNTEAFF
>TRBV30
CAWARGGGNSYNEQFF
>TRBV5-6
CASSSPKGLAGDNEQFF
>TRBV5-1
CASSLQQGGYEQYF
>TRBV6-6
CASSLTGAGGEAFF
>TRBV5-6
CASSLRTGYGVLTF
>TRBV30
CAWASGGARSGELFF
>TRBV9
CASQVTNTGELFF
>TRBV18
CASSPRHARTSGVYEQYF
>TRBV15
CATSRALRSPAYEQYF